This is a list of T cell receptor beta chains from one sample in a study of technical replicates of blood from several donors. Data came from immunoSEQ multiplex PCR; TCRdb stores just in-frame clones and leaves some out. Of approximately 60,000 clones listed, about 86% are singletons. The specimen was PBMCs. These receptors were obtained from a human donor in good health. Some clones in this sample may be carry-over from other donors' samples. CDR3s include the opening cysteine and the closing phenylalanine or tryptophan.

v_gene: TRBV5-1
CDR3aa: CASSLGQQEAFF

v_gene: TRBV7-2
CDR3aa: CASSAGQVNNEQFF

v_gene: TRBV19
CDR3aa: CASSNSARDNSYEQYF

v_gene: TRBV30
CDR3aa: CAWTRSNSPLHF

v_gene: TRBV5-4
CDR3aa: CASSRYEPGQGHEKLFF

v_gene: TRBV5-1
CDR3aa: CASSLVAGGQETQYF

v_gene: TRBV5-6
CDR3aa: CASGPGTTAYGYTF

v_gene: TRBV4-1
CDR3aa: CASSQEVAGEQFF

v_gene: TRBV11-2
CDR3aa: CASRPTSGSGETQYF

v_gene: TRBV5-4
CDR3aa: CASRSAVGGSGEQYF

v_gene: TRBV9
CDR3aa: CASMRSYEQYF

v_gene: TRBV19
CDR3aa: CASSAEASASNEQYF

v_gene: TRBV4-2
CDR3aa: CASSQVADYNEQFF

v_gene: TRBV5-5
CDR3aa: CASSAPGAAGTEAFF

v_gene: TRBV7-3
CDR3aa: CASSLGSGLNNEQFF

v_gene: TRBV27
CDR3aa: CASSLYWREGRYEQYF

v_gene: TRBV7-2
CDR3aa: CASSPWTAADTQYF

v_gene: TRBV2
CDR3aa: CASSGTGIVTEAFF

v_gene: TRBV19
CDR3aa: CASSLAGGPLNEQFF

v_gene: TRBV15
CDR3aa: CATSRQGAINQELFF

v_gene: TRBV5-1
CDR3aa: CASSPRAVGEQFF

v_gene: TRBV7-2
CDR3aa: CATGGSRTDTQYF

v_gene: TRBV10-3
CDR3aa: CAIRDPGSTSDEQFF

v_gene: TRBV5-1
CDR3aa: CASSLDRGTYEQYF

v_gene: TRBV19
CDR3aa: CASKGQSSYEQYF

v_gene: TRBV18
CDR3aa: CASSPGQEVSGELFF

v_gene: TRBV6-6
CDR3aa: CASTIRGGHSGNTIYF

v_gene: TRBV6-5
CDR3aa: CASSAGTHFTEAFF

v_gene: TRBV7-8
CDR3aa: CASSLGGFGGNTIYF

v_gene: TRBV4-1
CDR3aa: CASSPDRVNEKLFF

v_gene: TRBV7-9
CDR3aa: CASSLLEMNTEAFF

v_gene: TRBV13
CDR3aa: CASSLRGAGTGKNTEAFF

v_gene: TRBV6-4
CDR3aa: CASRSGPDRAGELFF

v_gene: TRBV7-6
CDR3aa: CASSLNRGYEQFF

v_gene: TRBV4-1
CDR3aa: CASSQMGAYGYTF

v_gene: TRBV7-9
CDR3aa: CASSLEGGFGTEAFF

v_gene: TRBV7-3
CDR3aa: CASSLRPSDTYNEQFF

v_gene: TRBV29-1
CDR3aa: CSVVLSGRGRNEQFF

v_gene: TRBV7-6
CDR3aa: CASSLEGGGYNEQFF

v_gene: TRBV6-4
CDR3aa: CASSDSAGATDTQYF